Listed below are T cell receptor beta chains from one sample, sequenced in a study of beta chain features in type 1 diabetes. The method was immunoSEQ multiplex PCR; TCRdb's version includes in-frame clones alone and lacks a portion of them. This table has almost 350,000 clones, under 8.5% appearing once. The sequenced material came from central memory CD4+ T cells from blood. These receptors were taken from a woman under 30 in good health. CDR3s include the opening cysteine and the closing phenylalanine or tryptophan. Each record gives: clone size, D gene, V gene, J gene, CDR3 protein, CDR3 DNA. A D gene is named only where the DNA matches it firmly. Only some rows state a clone size, as once, few, many or a class for expanded clones.

>few|-|TRBV7-2|TRBJ2-2
CASSLALFTGELFF
TGTGCCAGCAGCTTAGCGCTATTCACCGGGGAGCTGTTTTTT
>few|TRBD2|TRBV2|TRBJ2-1
CASNWRLAGGDEQFF
TGTGCCAGCAACTGGAGACTAGCGGGAGGGGATGAGCAGTTCTTC
>few|TRBD1|TRBV9|TRBJ1-1
CASSVVPGQGNTEAFF
TGTGCCAGCAGCGTAGTCCCCGGACAGGGGAACACTGAAGCTTTCTTT
>few|TRBD2|TRBV28|TRBJ2-6
CASSPPVAGVSSGGANVLTF
TGTGCCAGCAGCCCACCGGTAGCGGGAGTTTCTTCGGGTGGGGCCAACGTCCTGACTTTC
>many|-|TRBV10-3|TRBJ2-5
CAISESYGSHQETQYF
TGTGCCATCAGTGAGTCTTACGGCAGCCACCAAGAGACCCAGTACTTC
>-|TRBD1|TRBV6-6|TRBJ2-7
CASRPQGATYEQYF
TGTGCCAGCAGACCACAGGGGGCGACCTACGAGCAGTACTTC
>many|-|TRBV19|TRBJ2-7
CASSTTQRAAYEQYF
TGTGCCAGTAGTACAACTCAGCGAGCAGCCTACGAGCAGTACTTC
>-|TRBD1|TRBV5-1|TRBJ1-1
CASRRQTGQDDTEAFF
TGCGCCAGCAGAAGACAAACCGGACAGGATGACACTGAAGCTTTCTTT
>-|-|TRBV10-3|TRBJ1-1
CAISDRNTEAFF
TGTGCCATCAGTGACAGGAACACTGAAGCTTTCTTT
>few|-|TRBV5-1|TRBJ2-1
CASSRAGHDEQFF
TGCGCCAGCAGTAGGGCAGGGCACGATGAGCAGTTCTTC